This is a list of T cell receptor beta chains from one sample in a study of vaccination and CD4 T cells after COVID-19. These receptors have no known antigen. TCRdb reprocessed the PCR reads with MiXCR, giving one entry per CDR3 protein. The table records about 15,000 distinct CDR3 sequences, 40% to 60% of them present only once. Material: CD4+ T cells from blood, cultured in vitro. The receptors shown here come from a human donor who had recovered from COVID-19. Both conserved end residues are part of each CDR3. Fields, in order: D gene, clone size, CDR3 length, J gene, V gene, CDR3 protein, CDR3 DNA. D genes are given only for firm matches. For some rows the clone size is stated as once, few or many, or as a class when expanded; others skip it.

>TRBD2|few|21|TRBJ2-6|TRBV6-5
CASSSRTSGGANSPGANVLTF
TGTGCCAGCAGTTCCAGGACTAGCGGGGGGGCCAACTCCCCTGGGGCCAACGTCCTGACTTTC
>TRBD2|NA|13|TRBJ2-4|TRBV28
CASSQAGGNIQYF
TGTGCCAGCAGTCAGGCGGGGGGAAACATTCAGTACTTC
>NA|once|11|TRBJ1-2|TRBV30
CAWSRVYGYTF
TGTGCCTGGAGTCGGGTTTATGGCTACACCTTC
>NA|NA|13|TRBJ1-1|TRBV7-9
CASSLLGDTEAFF
TGTGCCAGCAGCTTACTGGGGGATACTGAAGCTTTCTTT
>NA|NA|16|TRBJ2-7|TRBV6-1
CASSQPFPAPGYEQYF
TGTGCCAGCAGCCAACCCTTTCCGGCCCCCGGGTACGAGCAGTACTTC
>NA|NA|14|TRBJ2-3|TRBV4-2
CASSQTDRTDTQYF
TGTGCCAGCAGCCAAACGGACCGGACAGATACGCAGTATTTT
>NA|NA|17|TRBJ1-3|TRBV7-6
CASSPVLDSVSGNTIYF
TGTGCCAGCAGCCCGGTACTCGACAGCGTCTCTGGAAACACCATATATTTT
>NA|few|12|TRBJ2-7|TRBV20-1
CSASGGVWEQYF
TGCAGTGCTAGTGGGGGAGTCTGGGAGCAGTACTTC
>NA|NA|15|TRBJ2-1|TRBV7-9
CASSSDGSSYNEQFF
TGTGCCAGCAGCTCCGACGGGAGCTCCTACAATGAGCAGTTCTTC
>NA|NA|15|TRBJ2-3|TRBV15
CATSRTWPYPDTQYF
TGTGCCACCAGCAGAACATGGCCATACCCCGATACGCAGTATTTT
>NA|NA|15|TRBJ2-6|TRBV11-3
CASSLEESGANVLTF
TGTGCCAGCAGCTTGGAGGAGTCTGGGGCCAACGTCCTGACTTTC
>NA|medium-sized|14|TRBJ1-2|TRBV20-1
CSAYRDGNNYGYTF
TGCAGTGCTTACCGGGACGGAAATAACTATGGCTACACCTTC
>NA|NA|15|TRBJ2-5|TRBV14
CASSQVAFRGETQYF
TGTGCCAGCAGCCAAGTCGCGTTCCGGGGAGAGACCCAGTACTTC
>TRBD1|NA|13|TRBJ1-1|TRBV2
CASIQGEITEAFF
TGTGCCAGCATTCAGGGGGAGATCACTGAAGCTTTCTTT
>NA|once|14|TRBJ2-7|TRBV10-3
CAISEFEADYEQYF
TGTGCCATCAGTGAGTTTGAGGCGGACTACGAGCAGTACTTC
>TRBD1|NA|14|TRBJ2-7|TRBV5-5
CASSPGTEAYEQYF
TGTGCCAGCAGCCCCGGGACAGAAGCCTACGAGCAGTACTTC
>NA|NA|15|TRBJ2-3|TRBV19
CASSMRDFSTDTQYF
TGTGCCAGTAGTATGCGGGACTTTAGCACAGATACGCAGTATTTT
>NA|NA|17|TRBJ1-5|TRBV18
CASSPGIAQTSNQPQHF
TGTGCCAGCTCACCTGGTATCGCACAGACTAGCAATCAGCCCCAGCATTTT
>NA|NA|19|TRBJ2-1|TRBV20-1
CSARDLRLYAQSSYNEQFF
TGCAGTGCTAGAGATCTCAGACTATACGCTCAAAGCTCCTACAATGAGCAGTTCTTC
>NA|few|14|TRBJ1-2|TRBV27
CASSLTGYGYGYTF
TGTGCCAGCAGTTTAACAGGGTACGGCTATGGCTACACCTTC
>TRBD1|NA|13|TRBJ1-1|TRBV5-1
CASSWTGGTEAFF
TGCGCCAGCAGCTGGACAGGGGGCACTGAAGCTTTCTTT
>NA|NA|16|TRBJ1-5|TRBV6-5
CASSSRSSGGGQPQHF
TGTGCCAGCAGTTCCCGATCGTCGGGGGGCGGACAGCCCCAGCATTTT
>NA|NA|16|TRBJ2-1|TRBV20-1
CSASNLGSDPYNEQFF
TGCAGTGCTTCGAATCTCGGGAGTGATCCCTACAATGAGCAGTTCTTC
>TRBD1|few|14|TRBJ1-1|TRBV19
CATSNPTGLGLAFF
TGTGCCACCTCCAACCCGACAGGGCTGGGTTTGGCTTTCTTT
>NA|NA|14|TRBJ1-2|TRBV4-2
CASSQDPGDYGYTF
TGTGCCAGCAGCCAAGATCCAGGGGACTATGGCTACACCTTC
>TRBD2|few|14|TRBJ2-7|TRBV6-1
CASSPRRERNEQYF
TGTGCCAGCAGCCCCCGGCGGGAGCGGAACGAGCAGTACTTC
>NA|few|11|TRBJ2-7|TRBV20-1
CSAPNDWEQYF
TGCAGTGCTCCCAACGATTGGGAGCAGTACTTC
>NA|NA|13|TRBJ2-5|TRBV7-3
CASSLSGLETQYF
TGTGCCAGCAGCTTAAGCGGGCTGGAGACCCAGTACTTC
>NA|NA|13|TRBJ1-1|TRBV10-3
CAITPGGLAEAFF
TGTGCCATCACCCCCGGCGGGTTGGCTGAAGCTTTCTTT
>TRBD1|NA|16|TRBJ1-6|TRBV4-3
CASSQAGQGRNSPLHF
TGCGCCAGCAGCCAAGCGGGACAGGGCAGGAATTCACCCCTCCACTTT
>TRBD2|few|14|TRBJ2-5|TRBV7-3
CASSLLGGEETQYF
TGTGCCAGCAGCCTCCTCGGGGGGGAGGAGACCCAGTACTTC
>TRBD2|once|16|TRBJ2-1|TRBV20-1
CSASRRSLASGNEQFF
TGCAGTGCCAGTCGTCGGTCACTAGCGTCGGGTAATGAGCAGTTCTTC
>NA|NA|14|TRBJ1-1|TRBV19
CASSIDDRQGEAFF
TGTGCCAGTAGTATAGACGACCGTCAAGGTGAAGCTTTCTTT
>TRBD2|NA|15|TRBJ2-3|TRBV12-3/TRBV12-4
CASSLGTTNTDTQYF
TGTGCCAGCAGTTTGGGGACTACGAACACAGATACGCAGTATTTT
>TRBD1|few|16|TRBJ1-5|TRBV28
CASGRRSGTVNQPQHF
TGTGCCAGCGGGCGGCGCTCCGGGACAGTGAATCAGCCCCAGCATTTT